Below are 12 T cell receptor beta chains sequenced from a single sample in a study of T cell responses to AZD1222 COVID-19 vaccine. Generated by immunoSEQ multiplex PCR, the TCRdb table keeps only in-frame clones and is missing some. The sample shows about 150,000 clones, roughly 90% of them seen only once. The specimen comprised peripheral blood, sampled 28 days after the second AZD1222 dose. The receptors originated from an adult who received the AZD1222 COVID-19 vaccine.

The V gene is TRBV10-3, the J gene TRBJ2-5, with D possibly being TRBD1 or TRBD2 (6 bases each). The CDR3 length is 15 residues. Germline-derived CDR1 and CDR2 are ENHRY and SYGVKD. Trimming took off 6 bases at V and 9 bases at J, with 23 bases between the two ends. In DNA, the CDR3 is TGTGCCATCAGGGCCCAAGGCGCAGAAAGGGGGGCCCAGTACTTC. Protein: CAIRAQGAERGAQYF.

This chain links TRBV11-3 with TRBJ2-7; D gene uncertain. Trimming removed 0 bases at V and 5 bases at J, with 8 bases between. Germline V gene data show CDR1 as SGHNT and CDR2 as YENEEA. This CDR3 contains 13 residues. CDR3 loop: CASSLDQSNEQYF. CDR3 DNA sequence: TGTGCCAGCAGCTTAGATCAGAGTAACGAGCAGTACTTC.

The CDR3 DNA sequence: TGTGCCAGCAGGGCGGGGAGTCAAGGATCCTACGAGCAGTACTTC. Residues: CASRAGSQGSYEQYF. This chain connects TRBV19 to TRBJ2-7; D may be TRBD2 (6 bases). Germline loops: CDR1 LNHDA, CDR2 SQIVND (reference sequence). The ends were cut back, 9 bases at V and 1 base at J, with 19 bases in the middle. The CDR3 consists of 15 residues.

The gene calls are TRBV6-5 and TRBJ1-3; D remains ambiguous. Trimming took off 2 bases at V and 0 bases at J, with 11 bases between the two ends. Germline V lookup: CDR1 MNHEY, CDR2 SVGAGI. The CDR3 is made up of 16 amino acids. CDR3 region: CASSYTYRYSGNTIYF. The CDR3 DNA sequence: TGTGCCAGCAGTTACACGTATCGGTACTCTGGAAACACCATATATTTT.

The CDR3 region is CASSLYMDQETQYF. CDR3 nucleotides: TGCGCCAGCAGCTTGTATATGGACCAAGAGACCCAGTACTTC. The V gene is TRBV5-1, the J gene TRBJ2-5, with D unclear. Germline CDR1 is SGHRS and CDR2 is YFSETQ. The CDR3 is made up of 14 amino acids. Trimming removed 1 base at V and 0 bases at J, with 7 bases between.

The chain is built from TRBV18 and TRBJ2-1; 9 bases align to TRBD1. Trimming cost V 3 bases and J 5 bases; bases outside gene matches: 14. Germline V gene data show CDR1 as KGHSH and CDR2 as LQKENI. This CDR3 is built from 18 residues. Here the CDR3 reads CASSPHTNLGQGDNEQFF. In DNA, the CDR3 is TGTGCCAGCTCACCTCATACCAACCTGGGACAGGGTGACAATGAGCAGTTCTTC.

In DNA, the CDR3 is TGTGCCAGCAGCCCTGGACAGGGGGAAGCTTTCTTT. Protein product: CASSPGQGEAFF. The chain combines TRBV3-1 (or the pseudogene TRBV3-2) with TRBJ1-1, with 9 bases identical to TRBD1. Germline values: CDR1 LGHDT, CDR2 YNNKEL (reference sequence). J was trimmed by 8 bases and V by 4 bases; bases with no gene match: 2. The CDR3 is made up of 12 amino acids.

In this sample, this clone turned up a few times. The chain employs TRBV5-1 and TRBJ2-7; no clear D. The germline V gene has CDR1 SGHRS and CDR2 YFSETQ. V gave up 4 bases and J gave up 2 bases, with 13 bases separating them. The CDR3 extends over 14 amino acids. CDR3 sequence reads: CASSTGSLTYEQYF. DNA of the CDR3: TGCGCCAGCAGCACCGGGTCTCTAACCTACGAGCAGTACTTC.

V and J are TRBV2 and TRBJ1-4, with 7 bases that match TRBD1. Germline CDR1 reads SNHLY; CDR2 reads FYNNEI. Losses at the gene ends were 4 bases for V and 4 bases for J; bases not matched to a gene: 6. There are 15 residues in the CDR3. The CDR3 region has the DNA TGTGCCAGCAGTGTAGGGGGCTCGGGTAATGAAAAACTGTTTTTT. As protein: CASSVGGSGNEKLFF.

CDR3 region: CASRWVALSTDTQYF. The CDR3, as DNA: TGTGCCAGCAGATGGGTAGCCCTTAGCACAGATACGCAGTATTTT. The rearrangement joins TRBV27 to TRBJ2-3; D is undetermined. This CDR3 spans 15 amino acids. CDR1 is MNHEY and CDR2 is SMNVEV in the germline V gene (reference sequence). Trimming removed 6 bases at V and 0 bases at J, with 13 bases between.

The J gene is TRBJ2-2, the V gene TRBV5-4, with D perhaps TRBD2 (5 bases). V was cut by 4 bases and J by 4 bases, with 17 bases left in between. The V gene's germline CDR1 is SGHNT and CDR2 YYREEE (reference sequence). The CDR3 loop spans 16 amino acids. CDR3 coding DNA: TGTGCCAGCAGCCTTCCGCCAAGGGCGGGCACCGGGGAGCTGTTTTTT. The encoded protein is CASSLPPRAGTGELFF.

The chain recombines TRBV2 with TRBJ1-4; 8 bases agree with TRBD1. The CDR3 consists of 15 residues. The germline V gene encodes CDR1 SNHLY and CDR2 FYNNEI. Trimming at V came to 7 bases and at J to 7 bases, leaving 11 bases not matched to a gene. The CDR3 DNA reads TGTGCCAGCACCCTTTCCGGGACAGGTGGTGAAAAACTGTTTTTT. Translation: CASTLSGTGGEKLFF.